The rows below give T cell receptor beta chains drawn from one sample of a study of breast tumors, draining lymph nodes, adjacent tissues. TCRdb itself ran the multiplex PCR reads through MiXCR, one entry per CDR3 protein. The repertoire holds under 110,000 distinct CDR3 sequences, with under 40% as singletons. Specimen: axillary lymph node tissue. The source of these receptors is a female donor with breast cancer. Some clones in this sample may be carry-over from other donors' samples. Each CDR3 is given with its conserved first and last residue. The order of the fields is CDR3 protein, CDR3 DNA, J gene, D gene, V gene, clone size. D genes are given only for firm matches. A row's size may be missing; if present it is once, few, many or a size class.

cdr3_aa: CASSIGNTEAFF; cdr3_nt: TGTGCCAGTAGTATCGGGAACACTGAAGCTTTCTTT; j_call: TRBJ1-1; d_call: -; v_call: TRBV19; clone_size: few
cdr3_aa: CSARFTGGGTQPQHF; cdr3_nt: TGCAGTGCTAGATTTACAGGGGGTGGCACTCAGCCCCAACATTTT; j_call: TRBJ1-5; d_call: TRBD1; v_call: TRBV20-1; clone_size: once
cdr3_aa: CASSIPPSGTYNEQFF; cdr3_nt: TGTGCCAGTAGTATACCTCCTAGCGGAACCTACAATGAGCAGTTCTTC; j_call: TRBJ2-1; d_call: TRBD2; v_call: TRBV19; clone_size: many
cdr3_aa: CSARDLSGWQYF; cdr3_nt: TGCAGTGCTAGAGACCTTAGCGGGTGGCAGTACTTC; j_call: TRBJ2-7; d_call: TRBD2; v_call: TRBV20-1; clone_size: many
cdr3_aa: CSVEFRTGSRGSYGYTF; cdr3_nt: TGCAGCGTTGAATTCCGGACAGGCTCCAGGGGCAGTTATGGCTACACCTTC; j_call: TRBJ1-2; d_call: TRBD1; v_call: TRBV29-1; clone_size: -
cdr3_aa: CASSQESRGFQKNIQYF; cdr3_nt: TGTGCCAGCAGCCAAGAATCCAGGGGCTTCCAAAAAAACATTCAGTACTTC; j_call: TRBJ2-4; d_call: -; v_call: TRBV3-1; clone_size: -
cdr3_aa: CATSARGSSYNEQFF; cdr3_nt: TGTGCCACCAGTGCCAGGGGCAGCTCCTACAATGAGCAGTTCTTC; j_call: TRBJ2-1; d_call: -; v_call: TRBV24-1; clone_size: -
cdr3_aa: CLGTPVYGYTF; cdr3_nt: TGTCTAGGAACCCCAGTCTATGGCTACACCTTC; j_call: TRBJ1-2; d_call: -; v_call: TRBV10-3; clone_size: -
cdr3_aa: CASSARENTEAFF; cdr3_nt: TGTGCCAGCAGCGCTCGGGAGAACACTGAAGCTTTCTTT; j_call: TRBJ1-1; d_call: -; v_call: TRBV6-1; clone_size: few
cdr3_aa: CASRQGAVNNEQFF; cdr3_nt: TGTGCCAGTAGGCAGGGGGCGGTGAACAATGAGCAGTTCTTC; j_call: TRBJ2-1; d_call: TRBD1; v_call: TRBV19; clone_size: -
cdr3_aa: CASSEMGLPQAFF; cdr3_nt: TGTGCCAGCAGCGAGATGGGTCTCCCGCAAGCTTTCTTT; j_call: TRBJ1-1; d_call: -; v_call: TRBV7-9; clone_size: -
cdr3_aa: CASSLGLAGEETQYF; cdr3_nt: TGCGCCAGCAGCCTTGGGCTAGCGGGGGAAGAGACCCAGTACTTC; j_call: TRBJ2-5; d_call: TRBD2; v_call: TRBV5-1; clone_size: -
cdr3_aa: CASTLGSGELFF; cdr3_nt: TGTGCCAGCACTCTTGGGTCCGGGGAGCTGTTTTTT; j_call: TRBJ2-2; d_call: -; v_call: TRBV6-6; clone_size: many
cdr3_aa: CSARDEVYYEQYF; cdr3_nt: TGCAGTGCTAGAGACGAGGTCTACTACGAGCAGTACTTC; j_call: TRBJ2-7; d_call: -; v_call: TRBV20-1; clone_size: many
cdr3_aa: CASSQDGGGQAGELFF; cdr3_nt: TGCGCCAGCAGCCAAGATGGCGGGGGGCAGGCCGGGGAGCTGTTTTTT; j_call: TRBJ2-2; d_call: TRBD2; v_call: TRBV4-3; clone_size: many
cdr3_aa: CASSRTGGADYGYTF; cdr3_nt: TGTGCCAGCAGTCGGACAGGGGGCGCGGACTATGGCTACACCTTC; j_call: TRBJ1-2; d_call: TRBD1; v_call: TRBV27; clone_size: many
cdr3_aa: CAISDLMAPGTGELFF; cdr3_nt: TGTGCCATCAGTGACCTTATGGCCCCGGGAACCGGGGAGCTGTTTTTT; j_call: TRBJ2-2; d_call: -; v_call: TRBV10-3; clone_size: many
cdr3_aa: CATTGTSSYEQYF; cdr3_nt: TGTGCCACGACAGGGACGAGCTCCTACGAGCAGTACTTC; j_call: TRBJ2-7; d_call: TRBD1; v_call: TRBV30; clone_size: -
cdr3_aa: CASSQDQGPRETQYF; cdr3_nt: TGCGCCAGCAGCCAAGATCAAGGGCCCAGAGAGACCCAGTACTTC; j_call: TRBJ2-5; d_call: -; v_call: TRBV4-3; clone_size: many
cdr3_aa: CASSYVGTGELFF; cdr3_nt: TGTGCCAGCAGTTACGTAGGGACCGGGGAGCTGTTTTTT; j_call: TRBJ2-2; d_call: -; v_call: TRBV6-5; clone_size: many
cdr3_aa: CAISDWDSGANVLTF; cdr3_nt: TGTGCCATCAGTGATTGGGACTCTGGGGCCAACGTCCTGACTTTC; j_call: TRBJ2-6; d_call: -; v_call: TRBV10-3; clone_size: once
cdr3_aa: CASEGVYGYTF; cdr3_nt: TGTGCCAGCGAGGGGGTCTATGGCTACACCTTC; j_call: TRBJ1-2; d_call: -; v_call: TRBV5-8; clone_size: many
cdr3_aa: CASRPSQYF; cdr3_nt: TGTGCCAGCAGGCCCTCGCAGTATTTT; j_call: TRBJ2-3; d_call: -; v_call: TRBV6-4; clone_size: many
cdr3_aa: CASSARPSGTQYF; cdr3_nt: TGTGCCAGCAGCGCCCGCCCCTCGGGAACCCAGTACTTC; j_call: TRBJ2-5; d_call: -; v_call: TRBV7-8; clone_size: many
cdr3_aa: CSAASGRDTQYF; cdr3_nt: TGCAGTGCGGCTAGCGGGAGAGATACGCAGTATTTT; j_call: TRBJ2-3; d_call: TRBD2; v_call: TRBV20-1; clone_size: few
cdr3_aa: CASSFLWGTLDEQYF; cdr3_nt: TGTGCCAGCAGCTTCTTGTGGGGAACCCTCGACGAGCAGTACTTC; j_call: TRBJ2-7; d_call: -; v_call: TRBV5-5; clone_size: many
cdr3_aa: CASSLAGGKETQYF; cdr3_nt: TGTGCCAGTTCCCTAGCGGGGGGAAAAGAGACCCAGTACTTC; j_call: TRBJ2-5; d_call: TRBD2; v_call: TRBV9; clone_size: many